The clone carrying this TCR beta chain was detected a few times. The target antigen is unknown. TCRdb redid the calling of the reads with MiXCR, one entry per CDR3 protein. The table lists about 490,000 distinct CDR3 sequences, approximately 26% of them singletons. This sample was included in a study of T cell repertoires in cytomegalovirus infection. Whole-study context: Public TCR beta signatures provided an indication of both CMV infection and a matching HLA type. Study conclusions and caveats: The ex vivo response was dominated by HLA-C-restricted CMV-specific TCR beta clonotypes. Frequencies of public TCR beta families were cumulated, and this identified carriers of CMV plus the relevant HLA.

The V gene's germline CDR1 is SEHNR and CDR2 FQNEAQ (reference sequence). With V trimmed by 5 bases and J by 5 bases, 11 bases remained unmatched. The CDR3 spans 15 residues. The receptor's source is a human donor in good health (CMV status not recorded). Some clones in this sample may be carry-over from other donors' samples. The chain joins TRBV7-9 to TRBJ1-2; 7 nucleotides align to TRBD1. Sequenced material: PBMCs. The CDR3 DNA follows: TGTGCCAGCAGCGGAACGGACAGGAGAAAATATGGCTACACCTTC. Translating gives CASSGTDRRKYGYTF. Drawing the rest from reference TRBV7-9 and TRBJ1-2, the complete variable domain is DTGVSQNPRHKITKRGQNVTFRCDPISEHNRLYWYRQTLGQGPEFLTYFQNEAQLEKSRLLSDRFSAERPKGSFSTLEIQRTEQGDSAMYLCASSGTDRRKYGYTFGSGTRLTVV.